This T cell receptor beta chain is from a study of blood T cell dynamics during melanoma immunotherapy. Looking at the study overall: Standard first-line treatment here was pembrolizumab or nivolumab plus ipilimumab in metastatic melanoma.

Time point described: pre-treatment baseline. Comment on this clone: The junction shows a germline mismatch at one end, possibly a read error.

Looked up from germline, CDR1 is SNHLY and CDR2 is FYNNEI. This CDR3 region has 14 residues. The protocol was immunoSEQ multiplex PCR, while the TCRdb copy is restricted to in-frame clones and leaves out a portion. The repertoire holds approximately 12,000 clones, with 86% as singletons. This specimen was blood, taken from a patient treated with checkpoint blockade. V is TRBV2 and J is TRBJ2-1; 8 nucleotides line up with TRBD2. The receptor comes from a human donor with melanoma. In nucleotides, the CDR3 is TGTGCCGGCAGCACGACTAGCGCTTACAATGAGCAGTTCTTC. The encoded protein is CAGSTTSAYNEQFF.